This T cell receptor (beta chain) was recovered during a study of CD8+CD57+ T cells in acquired aplastic anemia. TCR beta VDJ combinations and CDR3 sequences were profiled from genomic DNA. Using its own MiXCR run on the reads, TCRdb lists one record per CDR3 protein. The sample includes 200,000 or so distinct CDR3 sequences, roughly two thirds of them seen just once. The CDR3 consists of 15 residues. Germline values: CDR1 LNHDA, CDR2 SQIVND (reference sequence). Between the trimmed V and J ends, which lost 5 bases and 3 bases, there was a span of 14 bases. As for this clonotype: Its antigen is undetermined.

Study-wide findings and caveats: Simpson's diversity of CD8+ cells was not significantly different in patients compared with controls.

Those patients picked for sequencing had displayed CD8+CD57+ cell expansion on flow cytometry. The chain recombines TRBV19 with TRBJ1-5; no definite D call. This clonotype was obtained from a human donor with aplastic anemia. The sequenced sample was sorted CD4+, CD8+, or CD8+CD57+ T cells (not recorded which) from PBMCs. CDR3 region: CASSSVTGNNQPQHF. DNA for the CDR3: TGTGCCAGTAGTTCAGTAACGGGGAACAATCAGCCCCAGCATTTT.